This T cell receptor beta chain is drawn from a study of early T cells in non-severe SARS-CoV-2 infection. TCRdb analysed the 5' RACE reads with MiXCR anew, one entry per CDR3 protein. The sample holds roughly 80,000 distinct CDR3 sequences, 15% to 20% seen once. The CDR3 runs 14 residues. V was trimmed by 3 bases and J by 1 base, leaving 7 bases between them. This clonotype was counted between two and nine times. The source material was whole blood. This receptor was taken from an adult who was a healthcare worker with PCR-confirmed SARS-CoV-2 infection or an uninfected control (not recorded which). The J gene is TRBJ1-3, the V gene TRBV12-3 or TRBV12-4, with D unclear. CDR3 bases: TGTGCCAGCAGTTTGGCGGGATCTGGAAACACCATATATTTT. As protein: CASSLAGSGNTIYF.